The 21 T cell receptor beta chains listed next were all sequenced from one sample in a study of TIL therapy for anti-PD-1-resistant metastatic lung cancer. The libraries were made with immunoSEQ v3. The protocol was immunoSEQ multiplex PCR, while the TCRdb copy is restricted to in-frame clones and leaves out a portion. Of 15,000 to 20,000 clones in the sample, 83% were seen once. Indicated time point: pre-treatment sample, taken before nivolumab and TIL therapy. Source: blood, taken at baseline. The receptors originated from a person aged 25 to 85 with non-small cell lung cancer.

The chain joins TRBV19 to TRBJ2-2, with a tentative D call TRBD1 (6 bases). CDR3 length: 13 amino acids. Germline V gene sequence: CDR1 LNHDA, CDR2 SQIVND (reference sequence). V was shortened by 5 bases and J by 3 bases, with 7 bases between the two germline ends. The CDR3 DNA follows: TGTGCCAGTAGTGGGGGCTACACCGGGGAGCTGTTTTTT. Translating it yields CASSGGYTGELFF.

This clone was counted between two and nine times. The chain uses TRBV29-1 and TRBJ1-5; D gene uncertain. CDR1 is SQVTM, CDR2 ANQGSEA, per germline. The germline V and J ends were trimmed by 6 bases and 3 bases, with 3 bases remaining between them. The CDR3 is 10 amino acids. Here the CDR3 reads CSVINQPQHF. The CDR3 bases are TGCAGCGTAATCAATCAGCCCCAGCATTTT.

The rearrangement links TRBV9 to TRBJ2-2, with D maybe TRBD1 (5 bases). CDR1 is SGDLS and CDR2 is YYNGEE in the germline V gene. This CDR3 spans 14 amino acids. V was pared by 0 bases and J by 3 bases, with 6 bases between. In nucleotides, the CDR3 is TGTGCCAGCAGCGTAGTGGGGCACACCGGGGAGCTGTTTTTT. Residues: CASSVVGHTGELFF.

The genes are TRBV11-2 and TRBJ2-1; TRBD2 matches at 11 bases. CDR1 SGHAT and CDR2 FQNNGV come from the germline V gene. V lost 1 base and J lost 0; bases outside the gene matches: 8. The CDR3 length is 19 residues. DNA of the CDR3: TGTGCCAGCAGCTTAGGAACTAGCGGGGGCCGGAGCTCCTACAATGAGCAGTTCTTC. Its protein product is CASSLGTSGGRSSYNEQFF.

The CDR3 protein is CSVARGYEQYF. The CDR3 DNA is TGCAGCGTTGCGCGGGGCTACGAGCAGTACTTC. This sequence joins TRBV29-1 and TRBJ2-7; a possible D gene is TRBD2 (6 bases). Germline V gives CDR1 SQVTM, CDR2 ANQGSEA. The CDR3 length is 11 residues. Trimming cost V 4 bases and J 3 bases, with 7 bases left between them.

CDR3 sequence: CASRHIRSQGDSEAFF. The CDR3 DNA reads as TGTGCCAGCAGGCACATAAGGTCCCAGGGTGACTCTGAAGCTTTCTTT. The chain combines TRBV7-9 with TRBJ1-1; tentatively, D is TRBD1 (5 bases). The CDR3 length is 16 residues. Germline-derived CDR1 and CDR2 are SEHNR and FQNEAQ (reference sequence). The V end was cut by 6 bases, the J end by 6 bases, with 23 bases between.

In the case of this clone: This specimen includes other DNA sequences encoding the same CDR3. The chain uses TRBV5-1 and TRBJ2-3; weak D call: TRBD1 (6 bases). Trimming removed 2 bases from V and 2 bases from J, with 12 bases in between. Germline CDR1 SGHRS, CDR2 YFSETQ. There are 15 residues in the CDR3. The CDR3 spells CASSLQTGATDTQYF. The CDR3 nucleotides read TGCGCCAGCAGCTTACAGACAGGAGCCACAGATACGCAGTATTTT.

This chain uses TRBV6-1 with TRBJ2-7, with D possibly being TRBD1 (5 bases). CDR3 length equals 13 residues. V lost 6 bases and J lost 2, with 11 bases in between. Looked up from germline, CDR1 is MNHNS and CDR2 is SASEGT. CDR3 residues: CASSRQSPYEQYF. The CDR3 nucleotides read TGTGCCAGCAGCCGACAGTCCCCCTACGAGCAGTACTTC.

The CDR3, as DNA: TGTGCCAGCAGCCCCGGGGGGCCTGGAAACACCATATATTTT. Protein: CASSPGGPGNTIYF. This chain connects TRBV28 to TRBJ1-3; perhaps TRBD1 as D (6 bases). The CDR3 has 14 amino acids. Trimming took 6 bases from V and 2 from J, leaving 11 bases between them. Germline V lookup: CDR1 MDHEN, CDR2 SYDVKM. The complete variable domain, with remaining parts taken from reference TRBV28 and TRBJ1-3, reads DVKVTQSSRYLVKRTGEKVFLECVQDMDHENMFWYRQDPGLGLRLIYFSYDVKMKEKGDIPEGYSVSREKKERFSLILESASTNQTSMYLCASSPGGPGNTIYFGEGSWLTVV.

The chain is built from TRBV4-1 and TRBJ1-5; D not certain. V was shortened by 2 bases and J by 1 base, with 15 bases between the two germline ends. CDR3 length: 17 amino acids. Germline lookup yields CDR1 MGHRA and CDR2 YSYEKL. The CDR3 nucleotides read TGCGCCAGCAGCCAAACTCCCGGGTGGCAGAGCAATCAGCCCCAGCATTTT. Its translation: CASSQTPGWQSNQPQHF.

This chain uses TRBV29-1 with TRBJ2-5; possibly TRBD1 or TRBD2 for D (6 bases each). The end of the DNA aligns better with TRBJ2-7, so the J call may be wrong. The CDR3 spans 13 residues. The germline V gene has CDR1 SQVTM and CDR2 ANQGSEA. CDR3 in amino acids: CSVVGGQAVEQYF. The CDR3 DNA is TGCAGCGTTGTGGGGGGCCAGGCTGTCGAGCAGTACTTC.

The chain couples TRBV6-1 to TRBJ1-6, with a weak D call TRBD1 (5 bases). V gave up 0 bases and J gave up 10 bases, with 13 bases separating them. This CDR3 is 15 amino acids long. Germline CDR1 reads MNHNS; CDR2 reads SASEGT. The CDR3 reads CASSEAERGASPLHF. DNA for the CDR3: TGTGCCAGCAGTGAAGCAGAGAGGGGCGCCTCACCCCTCCACTTT.

The chain links TRBV19 to TRBJ1-5; D is possibly TRBD1 (5 bases). Per the germline V gene, CDR1 is LNHDA and CDR2 is SQIVND (reference sequence). The CDR3 contains 16 residues. Trimming pared 4 bases from V and 1 base from J, leaving 14 bases between. The CDR3 DNA sequence: TGTGCCAGTAGTACTATGGGGCAGGGAAGCAATCAGCCCCAGCATTTT. The encoded protein is CASSTMGQGSNQPQHF. Full variable domain (outside the CDR3, taken from reference TRBV19 and TRBJ1-5): DGGITQSPKYLFRKEGQNVTLSCEQNLNHDAMYWYRQDPGQGLRLIYYSQIVNDFQKGDIAEGYSVSREKKESFPLTVTSAQKNPTAFYLCASSTMGQGSNQPQHFGDGTRLSIL.

This chain uses TRBV7-3 with TRBJ2-1; 9 bases map to TRBD2. Germline V CDR1 and CDR2: SGHTA, FQGTGA. The V segment lost 3 bases and the J segment 8 bases; nucleotides outside the gene matches: 20. CDR3 length equals 19 residues. This CDR3 reads CASSFIPFAGTSRFDEQFF. CDR3 bases: TGTGCCAGCAGCTTTATCCCCTTCGCGGGGACTAGCCGCTTCGATGAGCAGTTCTTC.

This clone appeared a few times. This sequence joins TRBV28 and TRBJ1-2, with 7 bases fitting TRBD1. This CDR3 is 14 amino acids long. Germline trimming cut 2 bases from V and 8 bases from J; bases unmatched to any gene: 8. Germline assignment: CDR1 MDHEN and CDR2 SYDVKM. This CDR3 is CASSLPDRVEGYTF. DNA for the CDR3: TGTGCCAGCAGTTTACCCGACAGGGTGGAAGGCTACACCTTC.

Comments on this clone: The conserved phenylalanine or tryptophan normally closing the CDR3 is absent here, so this likely arose from a read error. The DNA is omitted, as the CDR3 cannot be located on it reliably, and the CDR3 follows TCRdb's listing. The chain has TRBV7-2 and TRBJ1-1; the table assigns TRBD1, which was not confirmed against the DNA. The CDR3 sequence runs 9 residues, both termini included. Germline CDR1 is SGHTA and CDR2 is FQGNSA. CDR3: CASSLQGIG.

The chain combines TRBV7-2 with TRBJ2-7; TRBD2 might be the D (6 bases). Looked up from germline, CDR1 is SGHTA and CDR2 is FQGNSA. The CDR3 length is 14 residues. V lost 5 bases and J 6 bases, leaving 17 bases between the germline ends. The CDR3 bases are TGTGCCAGCAGCCTAACTAGTGCGGGGTCCGAGCAGTACTTC. This codes for CASSLTSAGSEQYF.

V and J are TRBV11-3 and TRBJ2-7; TRBD1 might be the D (5 bases). Germline-derived CDR1 and CDR2 are SGHNT and YENEEA. The CDR3 consists of 15 residues. The V end lost 0 bases, the J end lost 3 bases, and 12 bases lay between the germline ends. This chain's CDR3 is CASSLDGQGYYEQYF. CDR3 bases: TGTGCCAGCAGCTTAGATGGGCAGGGATACTACGAGCAGTACTTC.

The rearrangement links TRBV19 to TRBJ2-7, with 10 bases fitting TRBD1. The germline CDR1 and CDR2 sequences are LNHDA and SQIVND (reference sequence). This CDR3 is 13 amino acids long. Germline trimming cut 7 bases from V and 5 bases from J; bases unmatched to any gene: 5. CDR3 amino acids: CASKGQGNNEQYF. CDR3 in DNA: TGTGCCAGTAAGGGACAGGGGAACAACGAGCAGTACTTC.

This CDR3 is CASSAAGRLDEKLFF. For the CDR3, the DNA is TGTGCCAGCAGTGCGGCGGGACGTTTGGATGAAAAACTGTTTTTT. V is TRBV27 and J is TRBJ1-4, with TRBD1 as a possible D gene (5 bases). Per germline, CDR1 MNHEY and CDR2 SMNVEV (reference sequence). This CDR3 is built from 15 residues. V shed 5 bases and J shed 6 bases, with 16 bases lying between them.

The rearrangement joins TRBV30 to TRBJ2-7, with TRBD1 matching 7 bases. J gave up 5 bases and V 2 bases, and 9 bases lay outside the gene matches. The CDR3 length is 14 residues. Germline CDR1 is GTSNPN and CDR2 is SVGIG (reference sequence). The CDR3 region is CAWSPDRAGDEQYF. The CDR3 DNA is TGTGCCTGGAGTCCTGACAGGGCGGGTGACGAGCAGTACTTC.